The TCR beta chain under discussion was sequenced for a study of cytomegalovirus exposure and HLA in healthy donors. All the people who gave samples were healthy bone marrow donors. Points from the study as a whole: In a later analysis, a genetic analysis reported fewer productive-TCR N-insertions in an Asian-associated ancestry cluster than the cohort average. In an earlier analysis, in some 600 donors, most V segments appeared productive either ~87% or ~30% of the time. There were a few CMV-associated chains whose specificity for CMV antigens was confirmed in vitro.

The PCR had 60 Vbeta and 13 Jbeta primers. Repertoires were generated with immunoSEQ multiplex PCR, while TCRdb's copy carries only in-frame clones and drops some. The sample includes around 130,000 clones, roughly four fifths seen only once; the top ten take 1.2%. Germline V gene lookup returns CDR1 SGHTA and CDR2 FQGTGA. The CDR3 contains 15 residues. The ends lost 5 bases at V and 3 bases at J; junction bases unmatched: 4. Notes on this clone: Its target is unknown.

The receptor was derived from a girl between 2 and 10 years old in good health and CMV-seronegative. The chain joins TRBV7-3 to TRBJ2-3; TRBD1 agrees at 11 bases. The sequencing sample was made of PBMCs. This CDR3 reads CASSLGQGGTDTQYF. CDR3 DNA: TGTGCCAGCAGCCTGGGACAGGGGGGGACAGATACGCAGTATTTT.